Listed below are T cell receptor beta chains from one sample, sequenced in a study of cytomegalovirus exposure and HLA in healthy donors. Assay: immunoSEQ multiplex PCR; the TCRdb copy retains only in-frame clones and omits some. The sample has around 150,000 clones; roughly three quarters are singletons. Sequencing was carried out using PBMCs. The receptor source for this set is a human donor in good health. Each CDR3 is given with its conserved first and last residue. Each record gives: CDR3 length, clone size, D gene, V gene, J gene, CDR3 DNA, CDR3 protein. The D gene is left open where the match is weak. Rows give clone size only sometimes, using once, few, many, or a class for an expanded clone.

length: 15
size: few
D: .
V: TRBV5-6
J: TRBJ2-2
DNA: TGTGCCAGCAGCTTGCGTGAGGGAGACACCGGGGAGCTGTTTTTT
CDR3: CASSLREGDTGELFF

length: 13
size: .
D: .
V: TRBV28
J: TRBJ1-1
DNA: TGTGCCAGCAGTGTCGCCCAGTACACTGAAGCTTTCTTT
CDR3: CASSVAQYTEAFF

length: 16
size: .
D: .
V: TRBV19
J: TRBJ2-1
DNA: TGTGCCAGTAGTATCCCGGACCAGGGCTCCTACAATGAGCAGTTCTTC
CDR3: CASSIPDQGSYNEQFF

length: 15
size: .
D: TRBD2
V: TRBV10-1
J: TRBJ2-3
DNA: TGCGCCAGCAGTCCCGGCCTGGGGGGGACAGATACGCAGTATTTT
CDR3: CASSPGLGGTDTQYF

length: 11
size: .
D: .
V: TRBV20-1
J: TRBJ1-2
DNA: TGCAGTGCTAGTGCCGGGGGTGGCTACACCTTC
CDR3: CSASAGGGYTF

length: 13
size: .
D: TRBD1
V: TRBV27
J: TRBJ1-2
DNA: TGTGCCAGCAGTGCGACAGGGGGCTATGGCTACACCTTC
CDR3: CASSATGGYGYTF

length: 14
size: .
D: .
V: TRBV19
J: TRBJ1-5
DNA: TGTGCCAGTAGTGGACAGTTTAGCAATCAGCCCCAGCATTTT
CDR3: CASSGQFSNQPQHF

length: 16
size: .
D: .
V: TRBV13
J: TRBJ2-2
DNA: TGTGCCAGCAGCTTAATGGGGGCCGTGAACACCGGGGAGCTGTTTTTT
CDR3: CASSLMGAVNTGELFF

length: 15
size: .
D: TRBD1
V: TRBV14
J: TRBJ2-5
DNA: TGTGCCAGCAGCCAAGGGGACAGGGGTTTGGAGACCCAGTACTTC
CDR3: CASSQGDRGLETQYF

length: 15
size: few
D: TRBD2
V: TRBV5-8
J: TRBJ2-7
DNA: TGTGCCAGCAGCTCTCTAGCGGGAGTTCGCCACGAGCAGTACTTC
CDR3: CASSSLAGVRHEQYF

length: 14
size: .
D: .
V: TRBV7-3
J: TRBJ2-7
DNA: TGTGCCAGCAGCCCCGGGGTTAGAGTCGACGAGCAGTACTTC
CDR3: CASSPGVRVDEQYF

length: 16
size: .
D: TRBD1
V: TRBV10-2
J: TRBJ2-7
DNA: TGCGCCAGCAGGGGCCGGTGGGACAGGGAATCCTACGAGCAGTACTTC
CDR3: CASRGRWDRESYEQYF

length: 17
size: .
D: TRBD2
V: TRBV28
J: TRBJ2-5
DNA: TGTGCCAGCAGTTCCCCGGGACTAGCGGGAGGGTTGAAGACCCAGTACTTC
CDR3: CASSSPGLAGGLKTQYF

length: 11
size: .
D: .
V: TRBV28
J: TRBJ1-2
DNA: TGTGCCAGCAGCCCCGGGATTGGCTACACCTTC
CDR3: CASSPGIGYTF

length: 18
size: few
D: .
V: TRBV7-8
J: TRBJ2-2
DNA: TGTGCCAGCAGCTTAGGCTCTTTCGGGGGAGGGAACACCGGGGAGCTGTTTTTT
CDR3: CASSLGSFGGGNTGELFF

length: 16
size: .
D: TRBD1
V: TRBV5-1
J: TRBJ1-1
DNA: TGCGCCAGCAGCCACCGGGACAGGGGAGAGAACACTGAAGCTTTCTTT
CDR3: CASSHRDRGENTEAFF

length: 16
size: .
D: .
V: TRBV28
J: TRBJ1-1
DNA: TGTGCCAGCAGCAGTACGGGGGGCAGTTGGTATACTGAAGCTTTCTTT
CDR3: CASSSTGGSWYTEAFF

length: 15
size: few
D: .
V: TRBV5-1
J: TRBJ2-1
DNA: TGCGCCAGCAGCTTACTAGTGCGTACCTACAATGAGCAGTTCTTC
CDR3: CASSLLVRTYNEQFF

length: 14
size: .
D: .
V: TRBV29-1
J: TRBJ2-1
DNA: TGCAGCGTTACAGCGTCGGGGGCCTACAATGAGCAGTTCTTC
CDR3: CSVTASGAYNEQFF

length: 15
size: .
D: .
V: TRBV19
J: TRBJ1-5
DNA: TGTGCCAGTAGTACCGGACGGGGAAGAAATCAGCCCCAGCATTTT
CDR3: CASSTGRGRNQPQHF

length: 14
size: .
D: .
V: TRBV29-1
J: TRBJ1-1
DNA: TGCAGCGGTGGAGGCAGGGGAATGAACACTGAGGCTTTCTTT
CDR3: CSGGGRGMNTEAFF

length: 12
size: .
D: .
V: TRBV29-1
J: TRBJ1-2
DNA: TGCAGCGTCGGGGGGACGGAGTATGGCTACACCTTC
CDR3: CSVGGTEYGYTF

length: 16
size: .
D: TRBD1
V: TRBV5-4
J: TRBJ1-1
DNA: TGTGCCAGCAGCCCTGAGGGACAGCAAATGAACACTGAAGCTTTCTTT
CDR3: CASSPEGQQMNTEAFF

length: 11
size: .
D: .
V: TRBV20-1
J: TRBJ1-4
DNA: TGCAGTGCTGGACATAATGAAAAACTGTTTTTT
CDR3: CSAGHNEKLFF

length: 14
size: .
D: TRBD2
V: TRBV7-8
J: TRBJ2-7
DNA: TGTGCCAGCAGCCGAACGGGGACTAGCTACGAGCAGTACTTC
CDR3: CASSRTGTSYEQYF

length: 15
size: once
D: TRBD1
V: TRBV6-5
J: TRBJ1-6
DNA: TGTGCCAGCAGTAAACAGGGGGCGCGTAATTCACCCCTCCACTTT
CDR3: CASSKQGARNSPLHF

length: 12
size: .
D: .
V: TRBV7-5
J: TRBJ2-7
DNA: TGTGCCAGGTGGAGCGGCTCCTACGAGCAGTACTTC
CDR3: CARWSGSYEQYF

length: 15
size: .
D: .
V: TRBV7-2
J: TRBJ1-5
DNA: TGTGCCAGCAGCCAACTAGACATCCCCAATCAGCCCCAGCATTTT
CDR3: CASSQLDIPNQPQHF

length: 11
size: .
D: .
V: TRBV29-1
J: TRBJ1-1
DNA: TGCAGCGTCCCATACAGGGCCGAAGCTTTCTTT
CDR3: CSVPYRAEAFF

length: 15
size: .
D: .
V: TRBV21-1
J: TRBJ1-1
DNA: TGTGCCAGCAGCAATGAACGGGGAAGGAGCACTGAAGCTTTCTTT
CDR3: CASSNERGRSTEAFF

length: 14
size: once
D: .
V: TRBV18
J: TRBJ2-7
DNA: TGTGCCAGCTCACCAAAAGCCGTCTCTGACGAGCAGTACTTC
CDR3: CASSPKAVSDEQYF

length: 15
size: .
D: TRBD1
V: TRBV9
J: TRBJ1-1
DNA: TGTGCCAGCAGCGCGGACAGGGGGCGGTTCACTGAAGCTTTCTTT
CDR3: CASSADRGRFTEAFF

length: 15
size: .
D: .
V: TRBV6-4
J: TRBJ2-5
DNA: TGTGCCAGCAGTGACTCGATAGGGGCACAAGAGACCCAGTACTTC
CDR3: CASSDSIGAQETQYF

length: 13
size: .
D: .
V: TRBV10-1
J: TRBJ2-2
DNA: TGCGCCAGCAGTGAGTCGTCCCTCGGGGAGCTGTTTTTT
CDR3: CASSESSLGELFF

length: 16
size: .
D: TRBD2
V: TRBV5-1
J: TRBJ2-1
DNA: TGCGCCAGCAGCCCCATAGCGGGACCCTCCTACAATGAGCAGTTCTTC
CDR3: CASSPIAGPSYNEQFF

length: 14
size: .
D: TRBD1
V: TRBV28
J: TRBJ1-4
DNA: TGTGCCAGCAGTCCAGGGGGCACGGGGGAAAAACTGTTTTTT
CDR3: CASSPGGTGEKLFF

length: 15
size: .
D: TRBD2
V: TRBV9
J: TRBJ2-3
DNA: TGTGCCAGCAGCGTAGGAGCCGGGGAGGGAGATACGCAGTATTTT
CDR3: CASSVGAGEGDTQYF

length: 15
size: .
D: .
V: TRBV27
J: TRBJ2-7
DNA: TGTGCCAGCAGAGACCCGGTCGCGGGATCCTACGAGCAGTACTTC
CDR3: CASRDPVAGSYEQYF

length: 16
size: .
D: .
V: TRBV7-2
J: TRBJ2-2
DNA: TGTGCCAGCAGCTTACCGACACAGAACCCCACCGGGGAGCTGTTTTTT
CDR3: CASSLPTQNPTGELFF

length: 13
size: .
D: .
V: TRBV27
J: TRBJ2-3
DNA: TGTGCCAGCAGTTGGGGGGATGGAGATACGCAGTATTTT
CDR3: CASSWGDGDTQYF

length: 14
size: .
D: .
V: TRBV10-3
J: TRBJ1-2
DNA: TGTGCCATCAACGAGAGGGGGACGAACTATGGCTACACCTTC
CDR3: CAINERGTNYGYTF

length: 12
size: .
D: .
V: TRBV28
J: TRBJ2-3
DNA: TGTGCCAGCAGCCCTATAGCAGATACGCAGTATTTT
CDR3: CASSPIADTQYF

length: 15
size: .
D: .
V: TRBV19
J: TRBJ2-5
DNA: TGTGCCAGTAACGAGGCAGGGGACGTGAGAGAGACCCAGTACTTC
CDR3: CASNEAGDVRETQYF

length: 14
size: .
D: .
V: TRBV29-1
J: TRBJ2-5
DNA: TGCAGCACTTTTGGGGGAATGGAGGGAGAGACCCAGTACTTC
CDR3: CSTFGGMEGETQYF

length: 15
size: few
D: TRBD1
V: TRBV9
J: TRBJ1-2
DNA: TGTGCCAGCAGCGTAGTAAACAGGGGGCTGGATGGCTACACCTTC
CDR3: CASSVVNRGLDGYTF

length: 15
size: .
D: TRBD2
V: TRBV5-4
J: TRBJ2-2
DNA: TGTGCCAGCAGCTCAGAGCGGGGGAGACCCGGGGAGCTGTTTTTT
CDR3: CASSSERGRPGELFF

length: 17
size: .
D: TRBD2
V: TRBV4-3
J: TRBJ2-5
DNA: TGCGCCAGCAGCCAAGGGATTAGCGGGACTTTTGGGGAGACCCAGTACTTC
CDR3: CASSQGISGTFGETQYF

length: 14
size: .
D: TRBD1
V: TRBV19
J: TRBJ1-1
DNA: TGTGCCAGCACAATCGGGACAGCGAACACTGAAGCTTTCTTT
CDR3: CASTIGTANTEAFF

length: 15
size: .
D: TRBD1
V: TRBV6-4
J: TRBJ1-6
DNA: TGTGCCAGCAGTTCCTCGGGACAGGGTGACTCTCCCCTCCACTTT
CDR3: CASSSSGQGDSPLHF